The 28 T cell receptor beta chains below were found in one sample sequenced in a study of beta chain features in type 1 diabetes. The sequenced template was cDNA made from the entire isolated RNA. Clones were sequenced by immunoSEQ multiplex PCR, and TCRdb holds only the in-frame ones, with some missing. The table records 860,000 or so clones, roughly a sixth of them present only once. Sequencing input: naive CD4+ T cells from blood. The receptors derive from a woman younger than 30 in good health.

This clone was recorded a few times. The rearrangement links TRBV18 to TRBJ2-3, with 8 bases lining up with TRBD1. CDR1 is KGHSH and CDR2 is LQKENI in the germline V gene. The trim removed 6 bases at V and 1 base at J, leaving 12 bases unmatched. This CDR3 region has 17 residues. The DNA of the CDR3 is TGTGCCAGCTCGGCAAGGACAGGGCGTTTGGGCACAGATACGCAGTATTTT. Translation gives CASSARTGRLGTDTQYF. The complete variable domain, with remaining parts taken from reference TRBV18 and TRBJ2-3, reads NAGVMQNPRHLVRRRGQEARLRCSPMKGHSHVYWYRQLPEEGLKFMVYLQKENIIDESGMPKERFSAEFPKEGPSILRIQQVVRGDSAAYFCASSARTGRLGTDTQYFGPGTRLTVL.

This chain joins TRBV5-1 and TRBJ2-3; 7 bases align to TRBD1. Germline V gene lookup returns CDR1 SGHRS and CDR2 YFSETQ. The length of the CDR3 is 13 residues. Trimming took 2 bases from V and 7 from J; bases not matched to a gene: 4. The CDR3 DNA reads TGCGCCAGCAGCTTCGACAGGGACAATACGCAGTATTTT. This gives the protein CASSFDRDNTQYF.

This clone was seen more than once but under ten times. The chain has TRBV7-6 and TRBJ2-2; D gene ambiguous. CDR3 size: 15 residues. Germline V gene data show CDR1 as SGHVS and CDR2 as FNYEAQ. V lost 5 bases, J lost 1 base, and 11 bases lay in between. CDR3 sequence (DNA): TGTGCCAGCAGCAGAGAGCGTCTGAACACCGGGGAGCTGTTTTTT. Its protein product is CASSRERLNTGELFF.

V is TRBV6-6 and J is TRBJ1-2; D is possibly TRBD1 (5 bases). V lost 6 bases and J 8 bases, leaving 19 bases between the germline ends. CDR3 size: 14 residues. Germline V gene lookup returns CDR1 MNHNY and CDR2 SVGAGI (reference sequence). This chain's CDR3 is CASSIWRDGTGYTF. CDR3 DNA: TGTGCCAGCAGCATCTGGAGGGACGGTACGGGCTACACCTTC.

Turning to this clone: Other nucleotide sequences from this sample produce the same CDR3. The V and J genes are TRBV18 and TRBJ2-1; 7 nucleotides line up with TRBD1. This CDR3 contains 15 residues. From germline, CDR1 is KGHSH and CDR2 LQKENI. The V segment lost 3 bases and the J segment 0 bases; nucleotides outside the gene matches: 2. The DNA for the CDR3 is TGTGCCAGCTCACCTAGGGACAGCTCCTACAATGAGCAGTTCTTC. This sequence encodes CASSPRDSSYNEQFF.

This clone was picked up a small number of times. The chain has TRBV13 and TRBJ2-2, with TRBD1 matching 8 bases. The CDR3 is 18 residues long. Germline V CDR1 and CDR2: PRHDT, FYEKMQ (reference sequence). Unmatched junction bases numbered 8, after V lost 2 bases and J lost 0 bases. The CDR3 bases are TGTGCCAGCAGCTTACGCTACCAGACAGGGGCGAACACCGGGGAGCTGTTTTTT. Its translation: CASSLRYQTGANTGELFF.

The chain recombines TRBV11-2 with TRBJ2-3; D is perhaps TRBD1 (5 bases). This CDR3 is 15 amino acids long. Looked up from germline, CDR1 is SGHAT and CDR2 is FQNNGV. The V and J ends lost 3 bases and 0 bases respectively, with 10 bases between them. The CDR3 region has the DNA TGTGCCAGCAGCTTTCATCAGGGAAGCACAGATACGCAGTATTTT. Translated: CASSFHQGSTDTQYF. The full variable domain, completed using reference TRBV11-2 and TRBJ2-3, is EAGVAQSPRYKIIEKRQSVAFWCNPISGHATLYWYQQILGQGPKLLIQFQNNGVVDDSQLPKDRFSAERLKGVDSTLKIQPAKLEDSAVYLCASSFHQGSTDTQYFGPGTRLTVL.

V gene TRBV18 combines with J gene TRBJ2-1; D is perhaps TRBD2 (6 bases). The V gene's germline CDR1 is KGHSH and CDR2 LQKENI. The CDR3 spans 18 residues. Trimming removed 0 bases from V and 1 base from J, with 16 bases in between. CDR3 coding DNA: TGTGCCAGCTCACCACCGGGCTACCCGGCGGGGTCCTACAATGAGCAGTTCTTC. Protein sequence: CASSPPGYPAGSYNEQFF.

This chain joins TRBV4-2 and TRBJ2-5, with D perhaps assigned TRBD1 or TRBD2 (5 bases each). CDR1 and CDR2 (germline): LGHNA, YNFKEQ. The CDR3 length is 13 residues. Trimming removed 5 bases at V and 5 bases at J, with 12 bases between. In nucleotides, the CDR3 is TGTGCCAGCAGCACGAGGGGTCTGGAGACCCAGTACTTC. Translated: CASSTRGLETQYF.

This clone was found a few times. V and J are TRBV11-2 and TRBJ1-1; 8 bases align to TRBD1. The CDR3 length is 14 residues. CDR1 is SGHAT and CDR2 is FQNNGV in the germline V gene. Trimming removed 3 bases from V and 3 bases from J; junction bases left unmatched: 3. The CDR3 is CASSLSTGDTEAFF. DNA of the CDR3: TGTGCCAGCAGCTTGTCGACAGGGGACACTGAAGCTTTCTTT.

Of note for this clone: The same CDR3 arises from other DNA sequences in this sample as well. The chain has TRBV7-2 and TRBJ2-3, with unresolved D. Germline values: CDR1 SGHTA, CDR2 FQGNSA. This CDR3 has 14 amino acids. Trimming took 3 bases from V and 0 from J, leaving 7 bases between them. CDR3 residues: CASSFSVSTDTQYF. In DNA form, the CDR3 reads TGTGCCAGCAGCTTCTCGGTTAGCACAGATACGCAGTATTTT.

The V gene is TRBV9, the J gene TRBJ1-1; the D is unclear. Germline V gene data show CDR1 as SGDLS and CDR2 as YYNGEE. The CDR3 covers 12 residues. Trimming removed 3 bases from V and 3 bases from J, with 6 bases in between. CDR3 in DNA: TGTGCCAGCAGCGACAGCTACACTGAAGCTTTCTTT. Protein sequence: CASSDSYTEAFF. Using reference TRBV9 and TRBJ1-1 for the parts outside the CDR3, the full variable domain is DSGVTQTPKHLITATGQRVTLRCSPRSGDLSVYWYQQSLDQGLQFLIQYYNGEERAKGNILERFSAQQFPDLHSELNLSSLELGDSALYFCASSDSYTEAFFGQGTRLTVV.

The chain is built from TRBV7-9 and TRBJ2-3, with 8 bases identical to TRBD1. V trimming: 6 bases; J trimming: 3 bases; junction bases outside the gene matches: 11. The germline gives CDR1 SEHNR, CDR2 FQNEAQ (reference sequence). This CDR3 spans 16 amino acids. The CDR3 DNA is TGTGCCAGCAGTCCAGAGAGCAGGGGGCTAACAGATACGCAGTATTTT. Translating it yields CASSPESRGLTDTQYF.

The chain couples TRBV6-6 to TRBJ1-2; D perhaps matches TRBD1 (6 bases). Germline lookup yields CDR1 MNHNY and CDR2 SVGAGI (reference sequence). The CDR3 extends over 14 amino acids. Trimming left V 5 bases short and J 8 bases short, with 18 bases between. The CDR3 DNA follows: TGTGCCAGCAGTCGGGACACGGCAGGCTGGGGCTACACCTTC. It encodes CASSRDTAGWGYTF.

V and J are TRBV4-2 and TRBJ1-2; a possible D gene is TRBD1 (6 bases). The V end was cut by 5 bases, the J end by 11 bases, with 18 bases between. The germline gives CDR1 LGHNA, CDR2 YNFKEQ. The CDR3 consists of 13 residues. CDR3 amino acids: CASSLGQGSGYTF. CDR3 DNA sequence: TGTGCCAGCAGCTTGGGTCAGGGGTCGGGATACACCTTC.

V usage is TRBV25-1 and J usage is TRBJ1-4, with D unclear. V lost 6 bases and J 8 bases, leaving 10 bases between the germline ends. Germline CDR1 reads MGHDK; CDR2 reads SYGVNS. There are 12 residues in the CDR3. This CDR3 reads CASSLLGEKLFF. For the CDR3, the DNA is TGTGCCAGCAGCCTCTTGGGGGAAAAACTGTTTTTT.

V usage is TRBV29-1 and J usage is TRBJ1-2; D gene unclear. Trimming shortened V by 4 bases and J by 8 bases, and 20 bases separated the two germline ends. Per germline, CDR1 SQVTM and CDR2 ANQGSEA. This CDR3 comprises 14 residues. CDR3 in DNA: TGCAGCGTTGTTCTCAGGAACCCCCGCCGAGGCTACACCTTC. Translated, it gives CSVVLRNPRRGYTF. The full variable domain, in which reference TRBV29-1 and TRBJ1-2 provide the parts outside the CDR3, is SAVISQKPSRDICQRGTSLTIQCQVDSQVTMMFWYRQQPGQSLTLIATANQGSEATYESGFVIDKFPISRPNLTFSTLTVSNMSPEDSSIYLCSVVLRNPRRGYTFGSGTRLTVV.

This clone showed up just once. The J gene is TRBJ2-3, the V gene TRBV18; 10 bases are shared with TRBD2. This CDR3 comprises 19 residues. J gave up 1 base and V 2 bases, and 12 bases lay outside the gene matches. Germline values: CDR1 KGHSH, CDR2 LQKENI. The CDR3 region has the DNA TGTGCCAGCTCACCATTTGTCTCTAGCGGGAGCTTCGGCACAGATACGCAGTATTTT. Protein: CASSPFVSSGSFGTDTQYF.

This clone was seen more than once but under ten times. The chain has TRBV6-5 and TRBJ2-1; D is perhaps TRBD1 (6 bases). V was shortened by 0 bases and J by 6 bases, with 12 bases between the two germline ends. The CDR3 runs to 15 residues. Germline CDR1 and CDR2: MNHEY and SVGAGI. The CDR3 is CASSYSVQGSNEQFF. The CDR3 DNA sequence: TGTGCCAGCAGTTACTCCGTACAGGGTAGCAATGAGCAGTTCTTC.

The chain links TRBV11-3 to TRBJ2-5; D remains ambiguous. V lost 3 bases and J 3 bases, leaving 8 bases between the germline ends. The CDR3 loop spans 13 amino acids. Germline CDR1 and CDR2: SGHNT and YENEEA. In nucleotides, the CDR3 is TGTGCCAGCAGCTTCGACGTCGAAGAGACCCAGTACTTC. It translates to CASSFDVEETQYF.

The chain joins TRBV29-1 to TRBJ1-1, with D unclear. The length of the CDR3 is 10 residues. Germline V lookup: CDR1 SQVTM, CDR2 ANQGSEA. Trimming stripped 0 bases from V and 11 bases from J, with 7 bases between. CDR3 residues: CSVEEVGAFF. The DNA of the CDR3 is TGCAGCGTTGAAGAGGTAGGGGCTTTCTTT.

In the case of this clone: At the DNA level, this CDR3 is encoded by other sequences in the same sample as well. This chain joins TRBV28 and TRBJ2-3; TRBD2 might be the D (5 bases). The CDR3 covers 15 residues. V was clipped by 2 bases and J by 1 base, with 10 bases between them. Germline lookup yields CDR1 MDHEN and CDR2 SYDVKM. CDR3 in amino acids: CASSLVGVGTDTQYF. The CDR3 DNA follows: TGTGCCAGCAGTTTAGTCGGGGTAGGCACAGATACGCAGTATTTT.

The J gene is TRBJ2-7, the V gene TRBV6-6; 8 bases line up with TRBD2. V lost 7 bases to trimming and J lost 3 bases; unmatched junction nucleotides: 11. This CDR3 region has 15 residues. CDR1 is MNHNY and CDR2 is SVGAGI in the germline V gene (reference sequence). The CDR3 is CASKHLREGSYEQYF. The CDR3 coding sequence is TGTGCCAGCAAACATCTCCGGGAGGGGAGCTACGAGCAGTACTTC.

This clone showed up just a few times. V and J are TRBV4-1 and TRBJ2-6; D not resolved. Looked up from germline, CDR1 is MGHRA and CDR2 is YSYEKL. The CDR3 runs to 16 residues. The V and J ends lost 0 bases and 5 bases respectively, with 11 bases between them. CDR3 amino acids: CASSQDGLGRANVLTF. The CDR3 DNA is TGCGCCAGCAGCCAAGACGGGTTGGGAAGGGCCAACGTCCTGACTTTC.

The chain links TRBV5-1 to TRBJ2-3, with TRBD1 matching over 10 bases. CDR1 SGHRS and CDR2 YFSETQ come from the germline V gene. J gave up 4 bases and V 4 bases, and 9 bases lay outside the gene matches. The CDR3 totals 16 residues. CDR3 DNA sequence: TGCGCCAGCAGCAGATCGACAGGGGGCGCGGCAGATACGCAGTATTTT. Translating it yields CASSRSTGGAADTQYF.

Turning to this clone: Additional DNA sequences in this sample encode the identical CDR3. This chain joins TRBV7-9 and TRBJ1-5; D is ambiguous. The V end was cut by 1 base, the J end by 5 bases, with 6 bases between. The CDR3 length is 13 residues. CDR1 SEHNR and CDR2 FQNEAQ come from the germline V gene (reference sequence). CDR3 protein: CASSLGRDQPQHF. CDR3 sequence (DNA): TGTGCCAGCAGCTTAGGGCGGGATCAGCCCCAGCATTTT.

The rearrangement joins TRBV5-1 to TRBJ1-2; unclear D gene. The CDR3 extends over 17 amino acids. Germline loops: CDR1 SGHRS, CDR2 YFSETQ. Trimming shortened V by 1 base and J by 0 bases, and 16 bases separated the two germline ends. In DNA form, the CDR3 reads TGCGCCAGCAGCTTGAACAGCCGACGGACTACTAACTATGGCTACACCTTC. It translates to CASSLNSRRTTNYGYTF.

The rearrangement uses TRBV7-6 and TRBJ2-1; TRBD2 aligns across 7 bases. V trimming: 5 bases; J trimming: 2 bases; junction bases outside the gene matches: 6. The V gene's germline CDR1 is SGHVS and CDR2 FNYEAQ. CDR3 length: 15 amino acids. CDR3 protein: CASSLGRGTYNEQFF. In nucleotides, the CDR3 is TGTGCCAGCAGCCTAGGGCGGGGGACCTACAATGAGCAGTTCTTC.